Sequencing of this T cell receptor beta chain was carried out in a study of T-cell reconstitution after alpha-beta-depleted transplantation in children. Findings and caveats of the study: One year after transplant, T-cell counts and diversity came mostly from newly produced T cells.

There are 14 residues in the CDR3. The V gene lost 4 bases and the J gene lost 8 bases, with 17 bases spanning the gap. Germline values: CDR1 MNHEY, CDR2 SVGAGI. Molecular barcoding with unique molecular identifiers was used for the TCRbeta library. MiXCR, applied by TCRdb to the PCR reads, yields one record per CDR3 protein. The profile covers 330,000 or so distinct CDR3 sequences, with around 7.3% appearing a single time and approximately 9.6% taken by the ten largest. Only a few counts were recorded for this clonotype. Its antigen is unknown. The chain employs TRBV6-5 and TRBJ1-2, with D unresolved. The material sequenced was peripheral blood, taken 360 days after TCRalphabeta/CD19-depleted stem cell transplant. This TCR was sampled from a female patient between 2 and 10 years old who had a stem cell transplant for Fanconi anemia, so the T cells may come from the graft donor. The CDR3 nucleotides are TGTGCCAGCAGTTGGACGCAAGTTGAGAAGGGCTACACCTTC. Translating it yields CASSWTQVEKGYTF.